The entry below describes one T cell receptor beta chain. For sequencing, patients were chosen who had shown expansion of CD8+CD57+ cells by flow cytometry. The CDR3 runs 13 residues. V gave up 1 base and J gave up 7 bases, with 7 bases separating them. Per germline, CDR1 SGHTA and CDR2 FQGNSA. Investigators profiled TCR beta VDJ and CDR3 from genomic DNA template. TCRdb processed the reads anew with MiXCR; each CDR3 protein has one entry. Among 150,000 or so distinct CDR3 sequences, 47% were seen once, and the ten largest hold approximately 2.9%. This sample was taken from a study of CD8+CD57+ T cells in acquired aplastic anemia.

V usage is TRBV7-2 and J usage is TRBJ2-2; no clear D gene. Material for sequencing was sorted CD4+, CD8+, or CD8+CD57+ T cells (not recorded which) from PBMCs. The sequence was obtained from a human donor with aplastic anemia. This CDR3 is CASSLEGIGELFF. The DNA for the CDR3 is TGTGCCAGCAGCTTAGAGGGTATCGGGGAGCTGTTTTTT.